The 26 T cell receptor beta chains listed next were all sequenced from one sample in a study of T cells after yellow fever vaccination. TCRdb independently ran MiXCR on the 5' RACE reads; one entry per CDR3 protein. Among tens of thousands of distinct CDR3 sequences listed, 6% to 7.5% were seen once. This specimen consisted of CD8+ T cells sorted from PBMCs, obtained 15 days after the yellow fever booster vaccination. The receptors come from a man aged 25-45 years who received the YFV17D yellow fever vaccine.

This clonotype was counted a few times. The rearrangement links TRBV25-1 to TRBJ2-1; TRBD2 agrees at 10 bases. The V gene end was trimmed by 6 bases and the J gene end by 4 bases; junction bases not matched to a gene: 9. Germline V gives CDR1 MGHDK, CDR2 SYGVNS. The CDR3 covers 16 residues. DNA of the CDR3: TGTGCCAGCAGCGCATCCGGGACTAGCGAATACAATGAGCAGTTCTTC. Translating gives CASSASGTSEYNEQFF.

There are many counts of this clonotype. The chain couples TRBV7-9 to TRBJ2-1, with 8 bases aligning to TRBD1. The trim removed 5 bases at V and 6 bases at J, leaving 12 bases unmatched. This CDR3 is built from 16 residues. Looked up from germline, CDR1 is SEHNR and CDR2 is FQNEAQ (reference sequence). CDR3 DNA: TGTGCCAGCAGCCAGGGGGCGGCAAGAGCCCCCAATGAGCAGTTCTTC. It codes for CASSQGAARAPNEQFF. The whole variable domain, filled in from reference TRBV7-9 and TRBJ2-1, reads DTGVSQNPRHKITKRGQNVTFRCDPISEHNRLYWYRQTLGQGPEFLTYFQNEAQLEKSRLLSDRFSAERPKGSFSTLEIQRTEQGDSAMYLCASSQGAARAPNEQFFGPGTRLTVL.

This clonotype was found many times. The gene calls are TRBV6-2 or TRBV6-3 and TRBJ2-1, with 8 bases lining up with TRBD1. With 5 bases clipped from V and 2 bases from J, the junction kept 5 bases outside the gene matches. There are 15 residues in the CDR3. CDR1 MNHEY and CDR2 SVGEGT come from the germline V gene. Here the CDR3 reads CASSLTGGTYNEQFF. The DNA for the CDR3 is TGTGCCAGCAGTCTCACAGGGGGGACCTACAATGAGCAGTTCTTC.

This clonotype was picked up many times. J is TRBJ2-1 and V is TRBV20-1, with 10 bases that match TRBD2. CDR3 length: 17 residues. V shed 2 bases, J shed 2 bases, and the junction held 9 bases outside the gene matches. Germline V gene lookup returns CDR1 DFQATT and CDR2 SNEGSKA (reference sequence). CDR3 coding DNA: TGCAGTGCTAGATCGGTAGCGGGAGGTCCCGCCTACAATGAGCAGTTCTTC. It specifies CSARSVAGGPAYNEQFF.

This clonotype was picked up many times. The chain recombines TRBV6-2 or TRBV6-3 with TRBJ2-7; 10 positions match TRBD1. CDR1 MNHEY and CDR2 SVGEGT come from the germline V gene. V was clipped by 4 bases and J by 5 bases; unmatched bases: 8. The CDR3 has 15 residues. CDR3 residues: CASSSEDRGIHEQYF. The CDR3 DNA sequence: TGTGCCAGCAGTTCCGAGGACAGGGGGATCCACGAGCAGTACTTC.

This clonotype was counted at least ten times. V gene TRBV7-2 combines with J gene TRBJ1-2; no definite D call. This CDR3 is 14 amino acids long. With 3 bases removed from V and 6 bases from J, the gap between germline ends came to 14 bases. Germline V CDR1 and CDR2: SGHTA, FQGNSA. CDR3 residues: CASSFLSGGNGYTF. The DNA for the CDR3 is TGTGCCAGCAGCTTTTTATCCGGCGGGAATGGCTACACCTTC.

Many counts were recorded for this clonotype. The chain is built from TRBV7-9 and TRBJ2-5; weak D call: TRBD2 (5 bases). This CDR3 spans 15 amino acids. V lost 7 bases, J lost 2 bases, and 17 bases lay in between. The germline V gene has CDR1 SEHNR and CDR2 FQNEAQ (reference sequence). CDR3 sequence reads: CASNPGSAGQETQYF. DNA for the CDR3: TGTGCCAGCAACCCGGGAAGCGCAGGACAAGAGACCCAGTACTTC.

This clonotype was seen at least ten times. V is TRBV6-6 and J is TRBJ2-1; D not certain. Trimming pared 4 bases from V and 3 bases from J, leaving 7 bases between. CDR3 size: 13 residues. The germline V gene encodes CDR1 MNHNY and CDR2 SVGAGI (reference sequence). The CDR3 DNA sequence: TGTGCCAGCAGTTTACACGACTACAATGAGCAGTTCTTC. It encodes CASSLHDYNEQFF.

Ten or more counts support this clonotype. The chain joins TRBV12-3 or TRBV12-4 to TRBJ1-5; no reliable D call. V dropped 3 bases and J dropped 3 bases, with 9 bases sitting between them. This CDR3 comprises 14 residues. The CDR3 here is CASSLGWPNQPQHF. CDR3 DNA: TGTGCCAGCAGTTTGGGGTGGCCCAATCAGCCCCAGCATTTT.

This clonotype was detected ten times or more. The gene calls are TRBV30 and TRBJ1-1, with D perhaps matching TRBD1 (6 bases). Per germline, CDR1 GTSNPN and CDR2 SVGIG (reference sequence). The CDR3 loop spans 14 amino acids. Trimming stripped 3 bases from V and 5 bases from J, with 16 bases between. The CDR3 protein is CAWSRGGGLTEAFF. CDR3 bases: TGTGCCTGGAGCCGAGGGGGAGGGTTGACTGAAGCTTTCTTT. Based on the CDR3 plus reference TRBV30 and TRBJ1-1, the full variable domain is SQTIHQWPATLVQPVGSPLSLECTVEGTSNPNLYWYRQAAGRGLQLLFYSVGIGQISSEVPQNLSASRPQDRQFILSSKKLLLSDSGFYLCAWSRGGGLTEAFFGQGTRLTVV.

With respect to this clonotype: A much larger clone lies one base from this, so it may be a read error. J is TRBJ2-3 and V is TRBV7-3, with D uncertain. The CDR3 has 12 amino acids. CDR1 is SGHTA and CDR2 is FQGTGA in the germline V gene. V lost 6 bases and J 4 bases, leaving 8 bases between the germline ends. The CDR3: CASSTHPDTQYF. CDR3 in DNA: TGTGCCAGCAGTACTCACCCAGATACGCAGTATTTT. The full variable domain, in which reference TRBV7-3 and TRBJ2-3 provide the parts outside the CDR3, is GAGVSQTPSNKVTEKGKYVELRCDPISGHTALYWYRQSLGQGPEFLIYFQGTGAADDSGLPNDRFFAVRPEGSVSTLKIQRTERGDSAVYLCASSTHPDTQYFGPGTRLTVL.

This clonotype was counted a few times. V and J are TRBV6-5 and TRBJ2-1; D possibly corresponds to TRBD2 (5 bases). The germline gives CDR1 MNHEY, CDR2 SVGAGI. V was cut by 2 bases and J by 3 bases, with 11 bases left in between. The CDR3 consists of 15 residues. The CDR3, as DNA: TGTGCCAGCAGTTACGGGCAGGAGGACTACAATGAGCAGTTCTTC. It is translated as CASSYGQEDYNEQFF.

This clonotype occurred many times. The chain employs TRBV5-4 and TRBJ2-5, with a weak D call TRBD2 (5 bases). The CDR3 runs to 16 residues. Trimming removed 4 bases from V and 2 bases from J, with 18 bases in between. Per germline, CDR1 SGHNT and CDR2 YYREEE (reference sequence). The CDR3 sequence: CASSVRVAITQETQYF. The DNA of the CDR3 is TGTGCCAGCAGCGTGCGGGTAGCTATAACACAAGAGACCCAGTACTTC.

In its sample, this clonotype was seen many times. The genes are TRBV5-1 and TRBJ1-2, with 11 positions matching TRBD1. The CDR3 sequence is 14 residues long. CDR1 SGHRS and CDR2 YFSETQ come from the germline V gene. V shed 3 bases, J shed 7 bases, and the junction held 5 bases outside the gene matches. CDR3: CASSSGQGATGYTF. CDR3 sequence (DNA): TGCGCCAGCAGCTCAGGACAGGGGGCTACTGGCTACACCTTC.

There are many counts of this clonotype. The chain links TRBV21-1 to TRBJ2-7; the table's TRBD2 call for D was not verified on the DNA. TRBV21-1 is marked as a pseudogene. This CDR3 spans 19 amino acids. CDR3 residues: CASSAPYGRFGGVHYEQYF. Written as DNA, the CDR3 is TGTGCCAGCAGCGCCCCTTACGGTCGCTTCGGAGGGGTCCACTACGAGCAGTACTTC.

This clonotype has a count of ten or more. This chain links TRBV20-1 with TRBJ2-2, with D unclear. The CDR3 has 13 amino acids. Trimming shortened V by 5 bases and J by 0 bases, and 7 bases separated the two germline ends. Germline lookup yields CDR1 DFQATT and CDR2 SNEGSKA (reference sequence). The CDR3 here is CSARTANTGELFF. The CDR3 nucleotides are TGCAGTGCTCGTACCGCGAACACCGGGGAGCTGTTTTTT.

The CDR3 nucleotides are TGTGCCAGCAGCTTAGTGGGTCAGGGGGCTTACGAGCAGTACTTC. Its translation: CASSLVGQGAYEQYF. The J gene is TRBJ2-7, the V gene TRBV7-2, with 8 nucleotides matching TRBD1. Trimming took 1 base from V and 4 from J; bases not matched to a gene: 6. The CDR3 runs to 15 residues. Germline V gene sequence: CDR1 SGHTA, CDR2 FQGNSA. Using reference TRBV7-2 and TRBJ2-7 for the parts outside the CDR3, the full variable domain is GAGVSQSPSNKVTEKGKDVELRCDPISGHTALYWYRQSLGQGLEFLIYFQGNSAPDKSGLPSDRFSAERTGGSVSTLTIQRTQQEDSAVYLCASSLVGQGAYEQYFGPGTRLTVT.

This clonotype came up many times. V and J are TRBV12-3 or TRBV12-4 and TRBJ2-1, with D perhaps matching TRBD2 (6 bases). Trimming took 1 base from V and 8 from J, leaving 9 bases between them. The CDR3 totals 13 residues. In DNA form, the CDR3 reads TGTGCCAGCAGTTTAGGGGGGGTACATGAGCAGTTCTTC. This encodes CASSLGGVHEQFF.

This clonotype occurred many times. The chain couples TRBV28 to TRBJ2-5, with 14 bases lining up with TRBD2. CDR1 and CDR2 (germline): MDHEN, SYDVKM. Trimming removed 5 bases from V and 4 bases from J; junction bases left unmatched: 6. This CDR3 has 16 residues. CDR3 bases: TGTGCCAGCAGTCGACTAGCGGGAGGGCCTCCAGAGACCCAGTACTTC. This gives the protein CASSRLAGGPPETQYF.

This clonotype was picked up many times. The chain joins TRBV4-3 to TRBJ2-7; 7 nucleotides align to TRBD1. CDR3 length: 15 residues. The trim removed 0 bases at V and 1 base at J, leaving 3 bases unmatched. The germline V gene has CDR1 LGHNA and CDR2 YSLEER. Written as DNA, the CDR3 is TGCGCCAGCAGCCAAGAACTGGGACAGTCCTACGAGCAGTACTTC. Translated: CASSQELGQSYEQYF.

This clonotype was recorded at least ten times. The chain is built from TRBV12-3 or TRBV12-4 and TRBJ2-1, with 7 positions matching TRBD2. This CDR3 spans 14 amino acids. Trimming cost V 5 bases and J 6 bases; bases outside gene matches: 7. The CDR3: CASSLLAVLNEQFF. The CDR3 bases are TGTGCCAGCAGTCTGCTAGCGGTCCTCAATGAGCAGTTCTTC.

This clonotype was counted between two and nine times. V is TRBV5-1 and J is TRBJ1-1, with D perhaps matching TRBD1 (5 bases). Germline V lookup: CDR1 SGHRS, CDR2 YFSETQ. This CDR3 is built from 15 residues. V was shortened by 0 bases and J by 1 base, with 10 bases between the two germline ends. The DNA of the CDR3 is TGCGCCAGCAGCTTGGGTTGGGGGGAGAACACTGAAGCTTTCTTT. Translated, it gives CASSLGWGENTEAFF.

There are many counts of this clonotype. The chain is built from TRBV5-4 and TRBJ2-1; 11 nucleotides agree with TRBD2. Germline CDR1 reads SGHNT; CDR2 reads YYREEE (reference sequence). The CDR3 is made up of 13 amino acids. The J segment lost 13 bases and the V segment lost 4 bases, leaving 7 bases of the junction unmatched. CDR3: CASSTGTSGIQFF. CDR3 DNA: TGTGCCAGCAGCACCGGGACTAGCGGCATCCAGTTCTTC.

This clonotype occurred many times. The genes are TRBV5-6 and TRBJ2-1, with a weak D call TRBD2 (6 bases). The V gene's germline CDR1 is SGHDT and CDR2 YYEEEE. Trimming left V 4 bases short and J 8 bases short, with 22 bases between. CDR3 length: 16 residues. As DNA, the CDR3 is TGTGCCAGCAGCCCCCCCGGGGGACTCTCCCTCTATGAGCAGTTCTTC. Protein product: CASSPPGGLSLYEQFF.

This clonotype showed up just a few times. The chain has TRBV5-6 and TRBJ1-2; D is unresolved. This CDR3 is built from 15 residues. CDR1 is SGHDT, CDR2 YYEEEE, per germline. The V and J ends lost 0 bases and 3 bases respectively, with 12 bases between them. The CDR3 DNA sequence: TGTGCCAGCAGCTTGGCCTCGCAGAATGACTATGGCTACACCTTC. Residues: CASSLASQNDYGYTF.

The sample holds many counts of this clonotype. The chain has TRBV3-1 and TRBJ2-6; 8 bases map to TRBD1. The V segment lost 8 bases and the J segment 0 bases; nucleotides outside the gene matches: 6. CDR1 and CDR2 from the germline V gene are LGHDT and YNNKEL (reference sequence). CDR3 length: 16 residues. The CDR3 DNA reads TGTGCCAGCGAACGGACAGGGCGCTCTGGGGCCAACGTCCTGACTTTC. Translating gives CASERTGRSGANVLTF.